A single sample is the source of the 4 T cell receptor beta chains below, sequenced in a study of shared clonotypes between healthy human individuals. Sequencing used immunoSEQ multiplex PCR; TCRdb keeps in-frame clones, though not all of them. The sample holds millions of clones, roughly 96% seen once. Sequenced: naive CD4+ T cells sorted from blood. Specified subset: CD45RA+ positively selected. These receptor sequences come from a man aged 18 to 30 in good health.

The CDR3: CASKGLTGGYGYTF. DNA for the CDR3: TGTGCCAGCAAAGGCCTTACAGGGGGTTATGGCTACACCTTC. The V gene is TRBV2, the J gene TRBJ1-2; 8 bases align to TRBD1. V was clipped by 7 bases and J by 5 bases; unmatched bases: 9. The germline V gene encodes CDR1 SNHLY and CDR2 FYNNEI. The CDR3 is made up of 14 amino acids. Full variable domain (outside the CDR3, taken from reference TRBV2 and TRBJ1-2): EPEVTQTPSHQVTQMGQEVILRCVPISNHLYFYWYRQILGQKVEFLVSFYNNEISEKSEIFDDQFSVERPDGSNFTLKIRSTKLEDSAMYFCASKGLTGGYGYTFGSGTRLTVV.

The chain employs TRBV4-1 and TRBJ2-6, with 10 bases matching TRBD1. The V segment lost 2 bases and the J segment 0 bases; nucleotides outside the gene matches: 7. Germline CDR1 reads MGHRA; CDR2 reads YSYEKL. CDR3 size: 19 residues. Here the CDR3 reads CASSQPPGQGNSGANVLTF. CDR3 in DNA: TGCGCCAGCAGCCAACCCCCGGGACAGGGGAACTCTGGGGCCAACGTCCTGACTTTC.

The CDR3 DNA sequence: TGTGCCAGCAGTCAAGGGGAGACCCAGTACTTC. Its translation: CASSQGETQYF. The rearrangement joins TRBV6-6 to TRBJ2-5; D not resolved. Germline CDR1 and CDR2: MNHNY and SVGAGI (reference sequence). The V gene lost 5 bases and the J gene lost 5 bases, with 6 bases spanning the gap. The CDR3 extends over 11 amino acids.

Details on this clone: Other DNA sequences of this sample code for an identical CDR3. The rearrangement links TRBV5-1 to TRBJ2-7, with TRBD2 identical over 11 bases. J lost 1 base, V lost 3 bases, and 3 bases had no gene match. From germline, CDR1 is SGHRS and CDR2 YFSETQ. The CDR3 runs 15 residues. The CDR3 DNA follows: TGCGCCAGCAGCTATGGGACTAGCGGTTCCTACGAGCAGTACTTC. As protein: CASSYGTSGSYEQYF.